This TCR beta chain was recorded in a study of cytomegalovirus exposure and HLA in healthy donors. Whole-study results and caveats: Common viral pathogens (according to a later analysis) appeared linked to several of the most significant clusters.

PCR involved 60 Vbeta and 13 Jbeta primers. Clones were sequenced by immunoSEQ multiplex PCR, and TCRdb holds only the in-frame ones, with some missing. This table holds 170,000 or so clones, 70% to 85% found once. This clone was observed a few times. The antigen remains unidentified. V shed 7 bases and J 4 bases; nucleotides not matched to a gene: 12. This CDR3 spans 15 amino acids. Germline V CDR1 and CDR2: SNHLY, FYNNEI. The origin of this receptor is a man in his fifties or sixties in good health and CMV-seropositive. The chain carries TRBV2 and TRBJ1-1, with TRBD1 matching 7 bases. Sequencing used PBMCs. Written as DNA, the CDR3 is TGTGCCAGCACCAAAGAGGGGGCGTTGAGCACTGAAGCTTTCTTT. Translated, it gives CASTKEGALSTEAFF.